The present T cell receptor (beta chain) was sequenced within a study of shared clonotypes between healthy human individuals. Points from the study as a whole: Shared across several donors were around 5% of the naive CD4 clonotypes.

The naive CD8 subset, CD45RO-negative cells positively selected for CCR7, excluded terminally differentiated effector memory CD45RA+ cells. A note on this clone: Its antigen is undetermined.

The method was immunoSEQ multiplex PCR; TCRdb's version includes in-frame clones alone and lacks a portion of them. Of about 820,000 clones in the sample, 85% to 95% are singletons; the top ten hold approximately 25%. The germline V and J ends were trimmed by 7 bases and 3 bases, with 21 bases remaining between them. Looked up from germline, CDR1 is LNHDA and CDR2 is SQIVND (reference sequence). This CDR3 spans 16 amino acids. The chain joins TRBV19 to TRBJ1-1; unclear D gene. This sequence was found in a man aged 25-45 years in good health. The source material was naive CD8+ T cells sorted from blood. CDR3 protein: CASNPGSPIDDTEAFF. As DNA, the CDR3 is TGTGCCAGTAACCCTGGGAGCCCCATAGATGACACTGAAGCTTTCTTT.